This T cell receptor (beta chain) was sequenced in a study of cytomegalovirus exposure and HLA in healthy donors. The ends were cut back, 1 base at V and 4 bases at J, with 14 bases in the middle. The CDR3 contains 15 residues. The V gene's germline CDR1 is SGDLS and CDR2 YYNGEE. TCRdb's copy holds only in-frame clones and misses some; the assay was immunoSEQ multiplex PCR. The table has about 140,000 clones, less than 90% seen once. Input material: PBMCs. V gene TRBV9 combines with J gene TRBJ1-1; the D gene is possibly TRBD1 (5 bases). The clonotype originates from a man between 18 and 35 years old in good health and CMV-seronegative. CDR3 bases: TGTGCCAGCAGCGTACACCCGGGGGTAAGCACTGAAGCTTTCTTT. As protein: CASSVHPGVSTEAFF.